The TCR beta chain under discussion was sequenced for a study of T cell clones after liver transplantation. Study-wide context: Three of the eight recipients were HCV-positive; the rest had non-autoimmune, non-viral transplant indications. Patients counted as tolerant after at least one year off all immunosuppression, enzymes not exceeding twice normal. General study points: Donor-reactive sequences fell more than third party-reactive ones, suggesting partial deletion. Graft donor-reactive T cells possibly entered the graft instead of undergoing deletion.

As for this clone: Its antigen remains unknown.

TCRdb's copy holds only in-frame clones and misses some; the assay was immunoSEQ multiplex PCR. Among 75,000 to 95,000 clones listed, around 84% were seen once. Germline V gives CDR1 SGDLS, CDR2 YYNGEE. Trimming took off 2 bases at V and 6 bases at J, with 11 bases between the two ends. There are 13 residues in the CDR3. The source is a human patient who received a liver transplant. A subset of T cells may come from the graft donor. The input for sequencing was CD4+ T cells from blood, taken about 50 months after liver transplant. The V gene is TRBV9, the J gene TRBJ1-1; maybe TRBD1 (6 bases). The CDR3 here is CASSVLQGSEAFF. The DNA of the CDR3 is TGTGCCAGCAGCGTTCTTCAGGGGTCTGAAGCTTTCTTT. Together with reference TRBV9 and TRBJ1-1, the CDR3 gives the full variable domain: DSGVTQTPKHLITATGQRVTLRCSPRSGDLSVYWYQQSLDQGLQFLIQYYNGEERAKGNILERFSAQQFPDLHSELNLSSLELGDSALYFCASSVLQGSEAFFGQGTRLTVV.